The 24 T cell receptor beta chains presented below share a single source sample, sequenced in a study of human thymus T cells. This table comes from immunoSEQ multiplex PCR, and its TCRdb copy is limited to in-frame clones, with some not included. The table records 86,000 or so clones, 95% to 98% of them present only once. Corrective heart surgery yielded resections, and these provided the thymus tissue. Source material: thymus tissue. Receptor source: a boy under two years old with a congenital heart defect but otherwise immunologically healthy.

The chain links TRBV5-5 to TRBJ2-7; the match to TRBD1 covers 7 bases. V was clipped by 0 bases and J by 1 base; unmatched bases: 13. Looked up from germline, CDR1 is SGHKS and CDR2 is YYEKEE (reference sequence). This CDR3 comprises 18 residues. The CDR3 nucleotides read TGTGCCAGCAGCTTGGAATGGTGGGCCGGGACAGTTTCCTACGAGCAGTACTTC. Translated: CASSLEWWAGTVSYEQYF.

CDR3 sequence (DNA): TGTGCCAGCAGTGGCCAGGGACTTTACACCTACGAGCAGTACTTC. Amino acids: CASSGQGLYTYEQYF. J is TRBJ2-7 and V is TRBV27; a weak D match, TRBD2 (6 bases). This CDR3 comprises 15 residues. Germline V gene data show CDR1 as MNHEY and CDR2 as SMNVEV (reference sequence). The V and J ends lost 5 bases and 2 bases respectively, with 16 bases between them.

The V gene is TRBV28, the J gene TRBJ1-5; D may be TRBD1 (6 bases). Germline V gives CDR1 MDHEN, CDR2 SYDVKM. V gave up 7 bases and J gave up 8 bases, with 21 bases separating them. This CDR3 is built from 15 residues. In DNA, the CDR3 is TGTGCCAGCAAATTCAGGAACGGGCACAGGGAGCCCCAGCATTTT. Protein sequence: CASKFRNGHREPQHF.

J is TRBJ1-3 and V is TRBV7-2; weak D call: TRBD1 (6 bases). This CDR3 has 14 residues. Deletions cut 3 bases from V and 5 bases from J, with 11 bases between. Germline V gene lookup returns CDR1 SGHTA and CDR2 FQGNSA. The CDR3, as DNA: TGTGCCAGCAGCTTGGTACAGGGAAGAAACACCATATATTTT. This translates into CASSLVQGRNTIYF. Full variable domain (remainder filled in from reference TRBV7-2 and TRBJ1-3): GAGVSQSPSNKVTEKGKDVELRCDPISGHTALYWYRQSLGQGLEFLIYFQGNSAPDKSGLPSDRFSAERTGGSVSTLTIQRTQQEDSAVYLCASSLVQGRNTIYFGEGSWLTVV.

The chain combines TRBV5-6 with TRBJ1-5; D is perhaps TRBD1 (5 bases). Trimming took off 4 bases at V and 0 bases at J, with 11 bases between the two ends. The CDR3 consists of 15 residues. CDR1 SGHDT and CDR2 YYEEEE come from the germline V gene. The CDR3 sequence: CASSPGTGSNQPQHF. CDR3 nucleotides: TGTGCCAGCAGCCCGGGGACCGGTAGCAATCAGCCCCAGCATTTT.

The DNA of the CDR3 is TGTGCCAGCAGCCCGTTGCATTCGGGGGGGGAGACCCAGTACTTC. It yields the protein CASSPLHSGGETQYF. The chain uses TRBV7-9 and TRBJ2-5, with 8 bases aligning to TRBD2. The trim removed 5 bases at V and 5 bases at J, leaving 10 bases unmatched. Germline assignment: CDR1 SEHNR and CDR2 FQNEAQ (reference sequence). This CDR3 is 15 amino acids long.

This sequence joins TRBV7-2 and TRBJ2-7, with D unclear. Trimming took off 2 bases at V and 6 bases at J, with 14 bases between the two ends. Germline V gene lookup returns CDR1 SGHTA and CDR2 FQGNSA. The CDR3 totals 14 residues. CDR3 in amino acids: CASSLNSRRFEQYF. The DNA for the CDR3 is TGTGCCAGCAGCTTAAATTCTAGGCGTTTCGAGCAGTACTTC.

The chain combines TRBV18 with TRBJ2-5; tentatively, D is TRBD1 or TRBD2 (5 bases each). The CDR3 loop spans 15 amino acids. Germline CDR1 and CDR2: KGHSH and LQKENI. V lost 2 bases and J 1 base, leaving 11 bases between the germline ends. Here the CDR3 reads CASSPRRDLQETQYF. CDR3 in DNA: TGTGCCAGCTCACCAAGACGGGACCTCCAAGAGACCCAGTACTTC.

The rearrangement links TRBV7-2 to TRBJ1-3; D is unresolved. CDR1 is SGHTA, CDR2 FQGNSA, per germline. Trimming removed 5 bases from V and 3 bases from J, with 14 bases in between. The CDR3 is 15 residues long. DNA for the CDR3: TGTGCCAGCAGCGTTCCGGGTAGTGGTGGAAACACCATATATTTT. It codes for CASSVPGSGGNTIYF.

Here the CDR3 reads CASSPGTIDQETQYF. The CDR3 coding sequence is TGCGCCAGCAGCCCGGGGACTATAGATCAAGAGACCCAGTACTTC. The chain employs TRBV4-3 and TRBJ2-5, with 7 positions matching TRBD2. Unmatched junction bases numbered 7, after V lost 4 bases and J lost 2 bases. Per germline, CDR1 LGHNA and CDR2 YSLEER. The CDR3 covers 15 residues.

The chain employs TRBV10-1 and TRBJ2-3, with D possibly matching TRBD2 (5 bases). The ends were cut back, 6 bases at V and 2 bases at J, with 6 bases in the middle. CDR3 length equals 12 residues. The V gene's germline CDR1 is WNHNN and CDR2 SYGVQD (reference sequence). The CDR3 loop reads CASRRDTDTQYF. The CDR3 DNA sequence: TGCGCCAGCAGACGGGACACAGATACGCAGTATTTT.

The rearrangement links TRBV15 to TRBJ2-1; 9 bases align to TRBD2. This CDR3 spans 16 amino acids. CDR1 is LNHNV, CDR2 YYDKDF, per germline (reference sequence). V shed 0 bases, J shed 4 bases, and the junction held 4 bases outside the gene matches. CDR3 coding DNA: TGTGCCACCAGCAGAGATCCGACTAGCGGATACAATGAGCAGTTCTTC. This gives the protein CATSRDPTSGYNEQFF.

This clone was seen only a few times. The gene calls are TRBV18 and TRBJ1-5; weak D call: TRBD1 (6 bases). The CDR3 runs to 16 residues. Trimming took 4 bases from V and 11 from J, leaving 24 bases between them. Per germline, CDR1 KGHSH and CDR2 LQKENI. CDR3 residues: CASSHSLRDNSSSQHF. CDR3 in DNA: TGTGCCAGCTCACACTCTCTTCGGGACAACTCATCATCCCAGCATTTT. Filled out from reference TRBV18 and TRBJ1-5, the complete variable domain reads NAGVMQNPRHLVRRRGQEARLRCSPMKGHSHVYWYRQLPEEGLKFMVYLQKENIIDESGMPKERFSAEFPKEGPSILRIQQVVRGDSAAYFCASSHSLRDNSSSQHFGDGTRLSIL.

This rearrangement joins TRBV29-1 to TRBJ1-2; 9 nucleotides agree with TRBD1. This CDR3 contains 17 residues. Germline V gene data show CDR1 as SQVTM and CDR2 as ANQGSEA. J gave up 6 bases and V 5 bases, and 19 bases lay outside the gene matches. This chain's CDR3 is CSVFPLSLTGGCDGYTF. The CDR3, as DNA: TGCAGCGTTTTCCCTCTCTCCTTGACAGGGGGTTGCGATGGCTACACCTTC. The full variable domain, with the rest looked up from reference TRBV29-1 and TRBJ1-2, is SAVISQKPSRDICQRGTSLTIQCQVDSQVTMMFWYRQQPGQSLTLIATANQGSEATYESGFVIDKFPISRPNLTFSTLTVSNMSPEDSSIYLCSVFPLSLTGGCDGYTFGSGTRLTVV.

The chain carries TRBV28 and TRBJ2-7, with 11 bases identical to TRBD2. CDR1 and CDR2 from the germline V gene are MDHEN and SYDVKM. The junction had 10 bases not matched to a gene; V was cut back by 6 bases and J by 0 bases. CDR3 length equals 17 residues. The CDR3 bases are TGTGCCAGCAGCCCCGGCGGTAGCGGGGGGGGCTCCTACGAGCAGTACTTC. Its protein product is CASSPGGSGGGSYEQYF.

The rearrangement uses TRBV28 and TRBJ2-1, with D possibly matching TRBD2 (6 bases). Trimming took off 2 bases at V and 6 bases at J, with 26 bases between the two ends. Germline values: CDR1 MDHEN, CDR2 SYDVKM. CDR3 size: 19 residues. The CDR3 reads CASSLPGSRVRAPSNEQFF. The CDR3 region has the DNA TGTGCCAGCAGTTTACCCGGGAGCCGGGTCCGAGCCCCCTCCAATGAGCAGTTCTTC.

The genes are TRBV23-1 and TRBJ2-7; D possibly matches TRBD1 or TRBD2 (5 bases each). TRBV23-1 is noted as an ORF with a role that remains uncertain. The CDR3 sequence is 11 residues long. V lost 4 bases to trimming and J lost 4 bases, with 5 bases between them. CDR3: CASSRGYEQYF. CDR3 DNA sequence: TGCGCCAGCAGTCGGGGGTACGAGCAGTACTTC.

V and J are TRBV27 and TRBJ2-7; D gene ambiguous. Germline V lookup: CDR1 MNHEY, CDR2 SMNVEV (reference sequence). The CDR3 has 17 residues. The V end lost 3 bases, the J end lost 3 bases, and 21 bases lay between the germline ends. The chain's CDR3 is CASSLTPDPPLFYEQYF. The CDR3 nucleotides are TGTGCCAGCAGTTTGACGCCGGACCCTCCTTTATTCTACGAGCAGTACTTC.

This clone was seen a single time. The V call is TRBV2, the J call TRBJ2-7; D unclear. This CDR3 is 16 amino acids long. Trimming took off 7 bases at V and 3 bases at J, with 22 bases between the two ends. Germline V gene lookup returns CDR1 SNHLY and CDR2 FYNNEI. The CDR3 protein is CASIGREAHIGYEQYF. The CDR3 nucleotides are TGTGCCAGCATAGGTCGTGAGGCGCATATCGGCTACGAGCAGTACTTC. The whole variable domain, remainder taken from reference TRBV2 and TRBJ2-7, is EPEVTQTPSHQVTQMGQEVILRCVPISNHLYFYWYRQILGQKVEFLVSFYNNEISEKSEIFDDQFSVERPDGSNFTLKIRSTKLEDSAMYFCASIGREAHIGYEQYFGPGTRLTVT.

The genes are TRBV18 and TRBJ1-1; D is possibly TRBD1 (5 bases). This CDR3 comprises 14 residues. The germline gives CDR1 KGHSH, CDR2 LQKENI. Trimming stripped 1 base from V and 7 bases from J, with 13 bases between. CDR3 DNA sequence: TGTGCCAGCTCACCACGCTGGGGGAGCAATGAAGCTTTCTTT. Protein product: CASSPRWGSNEAFF. The whole variable domain, filled in from reference TRBV18 and TRBJ1-1, reads NAGVMQNPRHLVRRRGQEARLRCSPMKGHSHVYWYRQLPEEGLKFMVYLQKENIIDESGMPKERFSAEFPKEGPSILRIQQVVRGDSAAYFCASSPRWGSNEAFFGQGTRLTVV.

The V gene is TRBV18, the J gene TRBJ2-2; D gene uncertain. Germline CDR1 KGHSH, CDR2 LQKENI. V dropped 3 bases and J dropped 1 base, with 6 bases sitting between them. The CDR3 covers 14 residues. CDR3 sequence (DNA): TGTGCCAGCTCACCGGGTCAGAACACCGGGGAGCTGTTTTTT. The encoded protein is CASSPGQNTGELFF.

The chain has TRBV10-3 and TRBJ2-1, with TRBD1 matching over 8 bases. Looked up from germline, CDR1 is ENHRY and CDR2 is SYGVKD. There are 13 residues in the CDR3. V was pared by 10 bases and J by 5 bases, with 7 bases of the junction left unmatched. The CDR3 nucleotides are TGTGCCACCAGGGGGCGACTAGACAATGAGCAGTTCTTC. Amino acids: CATRGRLDNEQFF.

The chain has TRBV6-1 and TRBJ2-7; TRBD2 might be the D (5 bases). The length of the CDR3 is 13 residues. Trimming shortened V by 7 bases and J by 4 bases, and 14 bases separated the two germline ends. Germline values: CDR1 MNHNS, CDR2 SASEGT. The CDR3 protein is CASNNGRRYEQYF. In DNA form, the CDR3 reads TGTGCCAGCAACAACGGGCGGAGGTACGAGCAGTACTTC.

This clone was found once. The V call is TRBV6-1, the J call TRBJ1-1; TRBD1 aligns across 9 bases. This CDR3 has 18 amino acids. The germline V gene encodes CDR1 MNHNS and CDR2 SASEGT. Trimming removed 2 bases from V and 3 bases from J; junction bases left unmatched: 13. CDR3 loop: CASSEQETGGIADTEAFF. The CDR3, as DNA: TGTGCCAGCAGTGAACAGGAGACAGGGGGGATTGCGGACACTGAAGCTTTCTTT.